The rows below give T cell receptor beta chains drawn from one sample of a study of post-analysis software for immune sequencing data. TCRdb processed the PCR reads anew with MiXCR; each CDR3 protein has one entry. The profile shows hundreds of thousands of distinct CDR3 sequences, approximately 30% of them singletons. The sample was blood. Every receptor here comes from a girl aged 10 to 17 with multiple sclerosis. The CDR3 runs from the conserved cysteine through the conserved F or W. The D gene is left open where the match is weak. Part of the rows lack a size; the others show once, few, many or a class for expanded clones.

CDR3 length	J gene	D gene	V gene	clone size	CDR3 protein	CDR3 DNA
13	TRBJ2-7	TRBD2	TRBV27	-	CASGRDGRYEQYF	TGTGCCAGCGGGAGGGACGGGAGGTACGAGCAGTACTTC
15	TRBJ1-1	-	TRBV10-3	-	CAISESQTLNTEAFF	TGTGCCATCAGTGAGTCACAAACGCTGAACACTGAAGCTTTCTTT
14	TRBJ1-2	-	TRBV6-1	-	CASRPPGTWGSYTF	TGTGCCAGCAGACCGCCCGGGACGTGGGGGAGCTACACCTTC
14	TRBJ2-1	TRBD2	TRBV10-2	few	CASSPSGVHNEQFF	TGCGCCAGCTCCCCTAGCGGGGTTCACAATGAGCAGTTCTTC
16	TRBJ1-5	-	TRBV20-1	-	CSARVRAGASNQPQHF	TGCAGTGCTAGAGTACGAGCCGGAGCTAGCAATCAGCCCCAGCATTTT
12	TRBJ2-1	-	TRBV5-1	few	CASSLRVAEQFF	TGCGCCAGCAGCTTGAGGGTAGCTGAGCAGTTCTTC
14	TRBJ2-1	TRBD2	TRBV20-1	few	CSEGGLAGYNEQFF	TGCAGTGAAGGGGGACTAGCGGGATACAATGAGCAGTTCTTC
14	TRBJ1-2	-	TRBV12-3/TRBV12-4	-	CASSFSGPNYGYTF	TGTGCCAGCAGTTTCTCAGGGCCAAACTATGGCTACACCTTC
14	TRBJ2-7	-	TRBV9	few	CASSVGGEVYEQYF	TGTGCCAGCAGCGTAGGAGGGGAAGTCTACGAGCAGTACTTC
15	TRBJ2-7	TRBD2	TRBV7-2	few	CASSLSSSGSYEQYF	TGTGCCAGCAGCTTAAGTTCGAGCGGGAGCTACGAGCAGTACTTC
13	TRBJ2-7	-	TRBV11-3	many	CASSRDTSYEQYF	TGTGCCAGCAGCCGGGACACCTCCTACGAGCAGTACTTC
15	TRBJ2-1	TRBD1	TRBV28	once	CASSPGDRAYNEQFF	TGTGCCAGCAGCCCAGGGGACAGGGCCTACAATGAGCAGTTCTTC
14	TRBJ1-2	TRBD1	TRBV6-1	-	CASSEGRGPYGYTF	TGTGCCAGCAGTGAGGGTAGGGGGCCATATGGCTACACCTTC
15	TRBJ2-7	-	TRBV11-2	-	CASSLGVPLVYEQYF	TGTGCCAGCAGCTTAGGGGTCCCGCTAGTCTACGAGCAGTACTTC
14	TRBJ2-3	TRBD1	TRBV6-5	-	CASSATGGRDTQYF	TGTGCCAGCAGTGCCACAGGGGGGAGAGATACGCAGTATTTT
16	TRBJ2-7	TRBD2	TRBV7-2	-	CASSLAGGERGGFEYF	TGTGCCAGCAGCTTAGCGGGAGGGGAGCGGGGGGGCTTCGAGTACTTC
19	TRBJ2-3	TRBD1	TRBV7-6	-	CASSSTGTGVYGITDTQYF	TGTGCCAGCAGCTCCACCGGGACAGGGGTTTATGGGATCACAGATACGCAGTATTTT
16	TRBJ2-7	TRBD1	TRBV7-7	-	CASSLAGGTGGDEQYF	TGTGCTAGCAGCTTAGCGGGTGGGACAGGGGGCGACGAGCAGTACTTC
15	TRBJ2-7	TRBD1	TRBV2	-	CASSEADRGSGEQYF	TGTGCCAGCAGTGAAGCGGACAGGGGGTCGGGAGAGCAGTACTTC
18	TRBJ2-6	TRBD1	TRBV2	few	CASSRTGGGWAGANVLTF	TGTGCCAGCAGTCGTACAGGGGGCGGCTGGGCTGGGGCCAACGTCCTGACTTTC
20	TRBJ2-1	TRBD1	TRBV20-1	-	CSAAPRPDRGCTSSYNEQFF	TGCAGTGCCGCCCCCCGCCCTGACAGGGGGTGTACGAGCTCCTACAATGAGCAGTTCTTC
14	TRBJ2-1	-	TRBV3-1	-	CASSQDPRKGEQFF	TGTGCCAGCAGCCAGGACCCACGCAAGGGTGAGCAGTTCTTC
19	TRBJ2-1	TRBD2	TRBV7-2	-	CASSLESSGRAYVSPEQFF	TGTGCCAGCAGCTTAGAATCGAGCGGGAGGGCCTACGTTTCACCGGAGCAGTTCTTC
15	TRBJ2-3	TRBD2	TRBV20-1	few	CSARTWTSGKDTQYF	TGCAGTGCTAGAACCTGGACTAGCGGGAAAGATACGCAGTATTTT
14	TRBJ2-3	-	TRBV7-2	-	CASSHTGGDHPQYF	TGTGCCAGCAGCCATACTGGTGGGGACCACCCGCAGTATTTT
17	TRBJ2-3	TRBD2	TRBV7-9	-	CASNPALAGTSTDTQYF	TGTGCCAGCAACCCAGCGCTAGCGGGGACTAGCACAGATACGCAGTATTTT
15	TRBJ2-7	TRBD1	TRBV29-1	-	CSVEAQGDTSYEQYF	TGCAGCGTTGAAGCCCAGGGGGACACCTCCTACGAGCAGTACTTC
15	TRBJ2-7	TRBD2	TRBV29-1	-	CSVEEASGSSDEQYF	TGCAGCGTTGAAGAAGCTAGCGGGAGTAGCGACGAGCAGTACTTC
15	TRBJ2-3	-	TRBV7-9	-	CASSPALLYGDTQYF	TGTGCCAGCAGCCCAGCTCTCCTTTATGGGGATACGCAGTATTTT
13	TRBJ1-2	TRBD1	TRBV20-1	few	CSGETGYNYGYTF	TGCAGTGGCGAGACAGGGTACAACTATGGCTACACCTTC
18	TRBJ2-3	TRBD2	TRBV6-5	-	CASSYNSGGNPRTDTQYF	TGTGCCAGCAGTTACAATAGCGGGGGGAACCCTCGCACAGATACGCAGTATTTT
13	TRBJ1-1	-	TRBV7-9	-	CASSLEEFTEAFF	TGTGCCAGCAGCTTAGAGGAGTTTACTGAAGCTTTCTTT
14	TRBJ2-1	-	TRBV4-3	-	CASSLETGANEQFF	TGCGCCAGCAGCCTAGAGACAGGAGCCAATGAGCAGTTCTTC
13	TRBJ1-5	-	TRBV20-1	few	CSAITGRMQPQHF	TGCAGTGCTATAACAGGGAGGATGCAGCCCCAGCATTTT
15	TRBJ2-5	TRBD2	TRBV28	-	CASSNLAGAIETQYF	TGTGCCAGCAGTAACCTAGCGGGGGCTATAGAGACCCAGTACTTC
14	TRBJ1-1	TRBD1	TRBV29-1	few	CSARQGPVDTEAFF	TGCAGCGCCCGACAGGGCCCCGTGGACACTGAAGCTTTCTTT
15	TRBJ1-6	-	TRBV6-5	-	CASRRASSYNSPLHF	TGTGCCTCTCGACGGGCTAGCTCCTATAATTCACCCCTCCACTTT
16	TRBJ2-5	-	TRBV4-2	few	CASSQEVRELGETQYF	TGTGCCAGCAGCCAAGAGGTACGGGAATTAGGGGAGACCCAGTACTTC
13	TRBJ1-1	-	TRBV5-1	-	CASSFEQYTEAFF	TGCGCCAGCAGCTTCGAACAGTACACTGAAGCTTTCTTT
14	TRBJ2-7	-	TRBV29-1	few	CSVEETGGGYEQYF	TGCAGCGTTGAAGAAACAGGGGGGGGATACGAGCAGTACTTC
17	TRBJ2-5	TRBD1	TRBV5-1	few	CASSFLTRDREKETQYF	TGCGCCAGCAGCTTTCTAACCCGGGACAGGGAGAAAGAGACCCAGTACTTC
16	TRBJ2-7	-	TRBV7-2	-	CASSLDLGTNTYEQYF	TGTGCCAGCAGCTTAGATCTCGGCACTAACACGTACGAGCAGTACTTC
15	TRBJ1-1	-	TRBV29-1	few	CSVVGGGGMNTEAFF	TGCAGCGTTGTCGGTGGGGGTGGGATGAACACTGAAGCTTTCTTT
14	TRBJ2-4	TRBD1	TRBV20-1	few	CSASPGGQKNIQYF	TGCAGTGCTAGTCCAGGGGGCCAGAAAAACATTCAGTACTTC
11	TRBJ2-5	-	TRBV5-1	many	CASSLVETQYF	TGTGCCAGCAGCTTAGTTGAGACCCAGTACTTC
15	TRBJ1-2	-	TRBV7-9	-	CASSSRQDLDYGYTF	TGTGCCAGCAGCAGCAGACAGGACCTAGATTATGGCTACACCTTC
17	TRBJ2-3	TRBD2	TRBV27	once	CASSLWTSGISTDTQYF	TGTGCCAGCAGTTTATGGACTAGCGGGATAAGCACAGATACGCAGTATTTT
13	TRBJ2-7	-	TRBV2	few	CASSVGSLYEQYF	TGTGCCAGCAGTGTAGGCAGCTTGTACGAGCAGTACTTC
15	TRBJ2-7	TRBD2	TRBV20-1	few	CSARDTSGRFYEQYF	TGCAGTGCTAGAGATACTAGCGGGAGGTTCTACGAGCAGTACTTC
15	TRBJ2-1	TRBD1	TRBV7-2	few	CASSPQGAPYNEQFF	TGTGCCAGCAGCCCCCAGGGGGCCCCCTACAATGAGCAGTTCTTC
16	TRBJ2-7	TRBD1	TRBV15	few	CATSRASGQGLSEQYF	TGTGCCACCAGCAGAGCCTCCGGACAGGGGTTGTCCGAGCAGTACTTC
15	TRBJ1-2	-	TRBV6-5	few	CASSPKFTIKHGYTF	TGTGCCAGCAGCCCGAAATTCACTATTAAACATGGCTACACCTTC
14	TRBJ1-5	-	TRBV24-1	few	CATSDPFRTTPQHF	TGTGCCACCAGTGACCCCTTCCGGACAACCCCCCAGCATTTT
11	TRBJ2-7	-	TRBV10-3	-	CASGASGEQYF	TGTGCCTCGGGGGCCTCTGGCGAGCAGTACTTC
13	TRBJ2-7	-	TRBV5-1	few	CASSLDTVGEQYF	TGCGCCAGCAGCTTGGACACCGTGGGCGAGCAGTACTTC